This T cell receptor beta chain was documented in a study of blood T cell repertoires in COVID-19. V was pared by 0 bases and J by 2 bases, with 7 bases of the junction left unmatched. In germline, CDR1 is SGHAT, CDR2 FQDESV (reference sequence). The CDR3 runs 18 residues. In the study's own analysis: For nucleated cells, counts were estimated from reference gene primer amplification. The assay was immunoSEQ multiplex PCR, and TCRdb's table has in-frame clones only and misses some. That table supplies the V and J calls and clone size; D and trimming were determined from the DNA. Of about 110,000 clones in the sample, 70% to 85% were seen once. The sample holds one count of this clone.

The source material was peripheral blood. The origin of this receptor is a woman aged 55-69 years with acute or convalescent COVID-19. The V call is TRBV11-1, the J call TRBJ2-2, with 9 bases aligning to TRBD1. As DNA, the CDR3 is TGTGCCAGCAGCTTAGCGCGAAACAGGGGGCCAAACACCGGGGAGCTGTTTTTT. Translated, it gives CASSLARNRGPNTGELFF.